This passage covers 7 T cell receptor beta chains from one sample sequenced in a study of T cells in Graves' hyperthyroidism and ophthalmopathy. Using RNA transcripts as the source, TCR beta CDR3 regions were amplified. The HTBI primer set was used in a first-round RT-PCR of the TCR CDR3. MiXCR was run by TCRdb on the multiplex PCR reads, yielding one entry per CDR3 protein. Of 310,000 or so distinct CDR3 sequences in the sample, 15% to 20% were seen once. The sample taken for sequencing was blood. The source is a woman aged 55-69 years with Graves' ophthalmopathy.

Ten or more counts support this clonotype. The chain couples TRBV7-2 to TRBJ2-7; D is unresolved. Trimming left V 1 base short and J 6 bases short, with 7 bases between. This CDR3 has 12 residues. Germline V CDR1 and CDR2: SGHTA, FQGNSA. CDR3 protein: CASSLVSTEQYF. The CDR3 bases are TGTGCCAGCAGCTTAGTCTCTACCGAGCAGTACTTC.

This clonotype was observed at least ten times. V gene TRBV20-1 combines with J gene TRBJ2-1; no firm D call. Per the germline V gene, CDR1 is DFQATT and CDR2 is SNEGSKA (reference sequence). CDR3 length: 13 amino acids. V was cut by 2 bases and J by 4 bases, with 9 bases left in between. The CDR3 coding sequence is TGCAGTGCTAGATTTCGGATGTACAATGAGCAGTTCTTC. It yields the protein CSARFRMYNEQFF.

The rearrangement uses TRBV7-9 and TRBJ1-2, with TRBD1 as a possible D gene (5 bases). CDR1 is SEHNR, CDR2 FQNEAQ, per germline (reference sequence). V lost 2 bases, J lost 6 bases, and 19 bases lay in between. The CDR3 is made up of 16 amino acids. The CDR3 reads CASSLLGTGLVDGYTF. The CDR3 nucleotides read TGTGCCAGCAGCTTACTTGGAACGGGACTCGTCGATGGCTACACCTTC.

This clonotype showed up just a few times. This chain joins TRBV19 and TRBJ2-5; possible D gene TRBD2, 5 bases. This CDR3 is 14 amino acids long. The germline V and J ends were trimmed by 2 bases and 3 bases, with 10 bases remaining between them. Germline CDR1 and CDR2: LNHDA and SQIVND (reference sequence). The CDR3 region is CASSIRRGEETQYF. CDR3 nucleotides: TGTGCCAGTAGTATACGTCGGGGAGAAGAGACCCAGTACTTC.

The genes are TRBV6-2 or TRBV6-3 and TRBJ2-7, with D perhaps being TRBD1 or TRBD2 (6 bases each). With 2 bases removed from V and 4 bases from J, the gap between germline ends came to 15 bases. In germline, CDR1 is MNHEY, CDR2 SVGEGT. The CDR3 has 15 residues. Here the CDR3 DNA reads TGTGCCAGCAGTTACGCCGGGGGCCCAACGTACGAGCAGTACTTC. It yields the protein CASSYAGGPTYEQYF.

The V gene is TRBV30, the J gene TRBJ2-7; D not resolved. The CDR3 runs to 12 residues. CDR1 GTSNPN and CDR2 SVGIG come from the germline V gene (reference sequence). Trimming removed 0 bases from V and 1 base from J, with 4 bases in between. The CDR3 sequence: CAWSVLSYEQYF. The DNA for the CDR3 is TGTGCCTGGAGTGTACTGTCCTACGAGCAGTACTTC.

This clonotype has a count of ten or more. The rearrangement links TRBV7-2 to TRBJ2-5; 8 nucleotides agree with TRBD2. The CDR3 sequence is 15 residues long. CDR1 and CDR2 (germline): SGHTA, FQGNSA. J lost 7 bases, V lost 0 bases, and 7 bases had no gene match. The CDR3 reads CASSLAIAGSGTQYF. The CDR3 nucleotides read TGTGCCAGCAGCTTAGCGATAGCGGGGTCAGGGACCCAGTACTTC.